This T cell receptor beta chain was profiled in a study of vaccination and CD4 T cells after COVID-19. In the study overall: For each participant, vaccination comprised two doses of either the BNT162b2 or the mRNA-1273 vaccine.

An Oncomine TCR Beta short-read assay was used to sequence the DNA from cultured CD4+ T cells. MiXCR, run by TCRdb on the PCR reads, gives a single entry per CDR3 protein. Counted here are under 20,000 distinct CDR3 sequences, about 32% occurring once; the ten biggest clones make up 15%. Study-level points and caveats: Going from about 22 to 38, median SARS-CoV-2-reactive clonotypes did not rise significantly.

This clonotype has more than one count but fewer than ten. Its antigen is as yet unknown. The treatment was: roughly 11-day PBMC culture with coronavirus spike peptide pools or control peptides (ViraFEST assay). Trimming stripped 6 bases from V and 2 bases from J, with 15 bases between. CDR1 and CDR2 (germline): MNHNS, SASEGT. This CDR3 is built from 15 residues. The rearrangement joins TRBV6-1 to TRBJ2-3; D perhaps matches TRBD1 (6 bases). Sequenced input: cultured CD4+ T cells from blood. This TCR was recovered from a human donor with COVID-19. This chain's CDR3 is CASSPGASNTDTQYF. In nucleotides, the CDR3 is TGTGCCAGCAGCCCAGGGGCTAGCAACACAGATACGCAGTATTTT.